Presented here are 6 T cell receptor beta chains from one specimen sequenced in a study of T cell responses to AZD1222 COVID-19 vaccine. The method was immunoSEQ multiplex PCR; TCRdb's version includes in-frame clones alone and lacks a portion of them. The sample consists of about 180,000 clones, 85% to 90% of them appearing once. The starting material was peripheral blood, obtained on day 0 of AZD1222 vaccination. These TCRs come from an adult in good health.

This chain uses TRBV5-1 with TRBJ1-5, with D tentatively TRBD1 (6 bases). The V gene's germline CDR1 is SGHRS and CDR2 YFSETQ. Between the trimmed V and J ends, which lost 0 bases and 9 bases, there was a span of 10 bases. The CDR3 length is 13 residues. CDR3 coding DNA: TGCGCCAGCAGCTTGGGACAGGCGTCGCCCCAGCATTTT. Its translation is CASSLGQASPQHF. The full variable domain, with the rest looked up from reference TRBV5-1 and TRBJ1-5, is KAGVTQTPRYLIKTRGQQVTLSCSPISGHRSVSWYQQTPGQGLQFLFEYFSETQRNKGNFPGRFSGRQFSNSRSEMNVSTLELGDSALYLCASSLGQASPQHFGDGTRLSIL.

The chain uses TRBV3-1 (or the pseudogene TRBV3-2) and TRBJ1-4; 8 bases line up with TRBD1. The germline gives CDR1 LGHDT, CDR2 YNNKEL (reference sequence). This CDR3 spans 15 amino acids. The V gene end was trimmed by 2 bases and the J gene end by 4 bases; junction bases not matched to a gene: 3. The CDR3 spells CASSQRTGRNEKLFF. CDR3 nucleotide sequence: TGTGCCAGCAGCCAAAGGACAGGGCGTAATGAAAAACTGTTTTTT.

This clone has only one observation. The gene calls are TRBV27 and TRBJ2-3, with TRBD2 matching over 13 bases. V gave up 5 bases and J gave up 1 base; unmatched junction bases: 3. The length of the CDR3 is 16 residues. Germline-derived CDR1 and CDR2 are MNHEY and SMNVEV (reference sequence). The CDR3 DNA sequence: TGTGCCAGCAGTCTTGGACTAGCGGGGGGCACAGATACGCAGTATTTT. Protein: CASSLGLAGGTDTQYF.

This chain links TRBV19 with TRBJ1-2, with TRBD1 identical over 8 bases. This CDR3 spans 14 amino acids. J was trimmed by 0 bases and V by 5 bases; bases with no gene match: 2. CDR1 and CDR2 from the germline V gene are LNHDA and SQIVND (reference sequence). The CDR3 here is CASSDRGTNYGYTF. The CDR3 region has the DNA TGTGCCAGTAGTGACAGGGGAACTAACTATGGCTACACCTTC.

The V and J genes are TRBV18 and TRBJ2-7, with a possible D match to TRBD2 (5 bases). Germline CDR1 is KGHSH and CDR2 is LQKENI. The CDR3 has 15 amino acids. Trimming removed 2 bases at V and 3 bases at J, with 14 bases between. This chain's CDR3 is CASSPGTSPNYEQYF. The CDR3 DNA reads TGTGCCAGCTCACCAGGCACTAGTCCCAACTACGAGCAGTACTTC.

CDR3 loop: CASSGPLAVSSYEQYF. In nucleotides, the CDR3 is TGTGCCAGCAGTGGGCCTCTAGCGGTTAGCTCCTACGAGCAGTACTTC. This chain uses TRBV2 with TRBJ2-7; 7 nucleotides align to TRBD2. CDR1 and CDR2 from the germline V gene are SNHLY and FYNNEI. Germline trimming cut 4 bases from V and 0 bases from J; bases unmatched to any gene: 9. CDR3 length: 16 amino acids.